This is a list of T cell receptor beta chains from one sample in a study of brain T cells in children with intractable seizures. Assay: immunoSEQ multiplex PCR; the TCRdb copy retains only in-frame clones and omits some. The profile covers over 95,000 clones, with around 94% appearing a single time and 3.5% to 4.5% taken by the ten largest. Material: peripheral blood, obtained at surgery. All receptors come from a boy less than two years old with hemimegalencephaly and intractable seizures. The CDR3 runs from the conserved cysteine through the conserved F or W. The D gene is left open where the match is weak. Rows may omit the clone size; those that give it use once, few, many or a size class.

V: TRBV19; J: TRBJ1-5; D: .; size: .; DNA: TGTGCCAGTAGTACGGGAAATCAGCCCCAGCATTTT; CDR3: CASSTGNQPQHF
V: TRBV6-1; J: TRBJ2-2; D: .; size: .; DNA: TGTGCCAGCAGTGAAGCTCGGGGGACACTAAACACCGGGGAGCTGTTTTTT; CDR3: CASSEARGTLNTGELFF
V: TRBV5-4; J: TRBJ2-1; D: TRBD2; size: .; DNA: TGTGCCAGCAGCTGGGCGGGAGGAAGCAATGAGCAGTTCTTC; CDR3: CASSWAGGSNEQFF
V: TRBV6-1; J: TRBJ2-7; D: TRBD2; size: .; DNA: TGTGCCAGCAGTGAACGAGGGCTAGGGACTAGCTACCCCTACGAGCAGTACTTC; CDR3: CASSERGLGTSYPYEQYF
V: TRBV5-5; J: TRBJ1-5; D: TRBD1; size: once; DNA: TGTGCCAGCAGCCGCCGGGACAGGGTTCAGCCCCAGCATTTT; CDR3: CASSRRDRVQPQHF
V: TRBV15; J: TRBJ2-2; D: .; size: .; DNA: TGTGCCACCAGCATGGGGGTGGGAGCCCTCTCTCACACCGGGGAGCTGTTTTTT; CDR3: CATSMGVGALSHTGELFF
V: TRBV6-1; J: TRBJ2-1; D: .; size: .; DNA: TGTGCCAGCACCGAAGCTACGGGTGGTTCCTACAATGAGCAGTTCTTC; CDR3: CASTEATGGSYNEQFF
V: TRBV4-1; J: TRBJ2-3; D: .; size: .; DNA: TGCGCCAGCAGCCAAGATCGCCTACCACTCCCAGGGGCACAGTATTTT; CDR3: CASSQDRLPLPGAQYF
V: TRBV19; J: TRBJ2-5; D: .; size: .; DNA: TGTGCCAGTAGTATAAGTAAGAGGGAGACCCAGTACTTC; CDR3: CASSISKRETQYF
V: TRBV5-1; J: TRBJ2-3; D: TRBD2; size: .; DNA: TGCGCCAGCAGCTCTGGGGGTCCGCGGGAGCGCTATGGAGATACGCAGTATTTT; CDR3: CASSSGGPRERYGDTQYF
V: TRBV27; J: TRBJ1-2; D: TRBD1; size: .; DNA: TGTGCCAGCAGATACACAGGGGGCTATGGCTACACCTTC; CDR3: CASRYTGGYGYTF
V: TRBV29-1; J: TRBJ2-1; D: TRBD2; size: .; DNA: TGCAGCGCAGCTAGCGGCCCCTACAATGAGCAGTTCTTC; CDR3: CSAASGPYNEQFF
V: TRBV7-2; J: TRBJ1-6; D: .; size: .; DNA: TGTGCCAGCAGCTTATGGCAGTCTAATTCACCCCTCCACTTT; CDR3: CASSLWQSNSPLHF
V: TRBV19; J: TRBJ2-4; D: .; size: .; DNA: TGTGCCAGTAGTCCCCGAGGGCCTGGCGGCAAAAACATTCAGTACTTC; CDR3: CASSPRGPGGKNIQYF
V: TRBV24-1; J: TRBJ2-5; D: TRBD1; size: .; DNA: TGTGCCACCAGTGAGCGACAGGGGTTAAGGGAGACCCAGTACTTC; CDR3: CATSERQGLRETQYF
V: TRBV21-1; J: TRBJ2-3; D: .; size: .; DNA: TGTGCCAGCAGCAAAGGGAAGACTAGCGGGAGACCCACAGATACGCAGTATTTT; CDR3: CASSKGKTSGRPTDTQYF
V: TRBV18; J: TRBJ2-7; D: .; size: .; DNA: TGTGCCAGCTCACCATGGGGGGCCTACGAGCAGTACTTC; CDR3: CASSPWGAYEQYF
V: TRBV5-1; J: TRBJ2-3; D: TRBD1; size: .; DNA: TGCGCCAGCAGCCCCCGACGGACAGGGGGCAGCACAGATACGCAGTATTTT; CDR3: CASSPRRTGGSTDTQYF
V: TRBV4-1; J: TRBJ1-1; D: .; size: .; DNA: TGCGCCAGCAGCCACCGGGTTCTGGATACTGAAGCTTTCTTT; CDR3: CASSHRVLDTEAFF
V: TRBV19; J: TRBJ1-5; D: .; size: once; DNA: TGTGCCAGTAATCCCTGGGGGCGGGGGCGAAAGAATCAGCCCCAGCATTTT; CDR3: CASNPWGRGRKNQPQHF
V: TRBV6-6; J: TRBJ1-2; D: TRBD1; size: .; DNA: TGTGCCAGCACCCACCCATCAGGGGGCGACTATGGCTACACCTTC; CDR3: CASTHPSGGDYGYTF
V: TRBV7-9; J: TRBJ1-4; D: TRBD1; size: .; DNA: TGTGCCAGCAGCTTGGGGGGACAGGATGAAAAACTGTTTTTT; CDR3: CASSLGGQDEKLFF
V: TRBV28; J: TRBJ2-5; D: .; size: .; DNA: TGTGCCAGCAGTTTTCCAGGGGAGACCCAGTACTTC; CDR3: CASSFPGETQYF
V: TRBV6-5; J: TRBJ2-3; D: TRBD2; size: .; DNA: TGTGCCAGCAGTCCGACTAGCGGGACGGGAGATACGCAGTATTTT; CDR3: CASSPTSGTGDTQYF
V: TRBV11-2; J: TRBJ2-3; D: .; size: .; DNA: TGTGCCAGCAGCTTAGAGAGTCCAGGAGTAGATACGCAGTATTTT; CDR3: CASSLESPGVDTQYF
V: TRBV5-1; J: TRBJ2-1; D: TRBD2; size: .; DNA: TGCGCCAGCAGCTTGGAGGGAGGGCCGGGAGAGCAGTTCTTC; CDR3: CASSLEGGPGEQFF
V: TRBV5-6; J: TRBJ2-1; D: .; size: .; DNA: TGTGCCAGCAGCTACGACTCTAATGAGCAGTTCTTC; CDR3: CASSYDSNEQFF
V: TRBV28; J: TRBJ2-1; D: .; size: .; DNA: TGTGCCAGCAGTGGGGGGAGGCCACCCCCGGGGAATGAGCAGTTCTTC; CDR3: CASSGGRPPPGNEQFF
V: TRBV9; J: TRBJ2-5; D: TRBD1; size: .; DNA: TGTGCCAGCAGCTCCGGACAGGGGGCGGAGACCCAGTACTTC; CDR3: CASSSGQGAETQYF